The TCR beta chain under discussion was sequenced for a study of cytomegalovirus exposure and HLA in healthy donors. Findings and limits, study-wide: Specificity of a few CMV-associated chains for CMV antigens was verified in vitro. According to the study, 160 or so TCR beta chains were cytomegalovirus-associated. Rarity characterized most TCR sequences, yet some public TCRs appeared in many donors.

To note about this clone: Its antigen is still unknown.

Trimming left V 7 bases short and J 6 bases short, with 14 bases between. The V gene's germline CDR1 is SNHLY and CDR2 FYNNEI. The CDR3 is made up of 13 amino acids. Profiling relied on immunoSEQ multiplex PCR, and the TCRdb table lists in-frame clones only, not all of them. The sample yields roughly 220,000 clones, about nine tenths seen once. This chain connects TRBV2 to TRBJ2-3; the D gene is possibly TRBD2 (6 bases). The sequencing input was PBMCs. This TCR was recovered from a woman aged 18 to 35 in good health and CMV-seronegative. The CDR3 DNA reads TGTGCCAGCAACGGCGGGAAGGGGGATACGCAGTATTTT. Its protein is CASNGGKGDTQYF.